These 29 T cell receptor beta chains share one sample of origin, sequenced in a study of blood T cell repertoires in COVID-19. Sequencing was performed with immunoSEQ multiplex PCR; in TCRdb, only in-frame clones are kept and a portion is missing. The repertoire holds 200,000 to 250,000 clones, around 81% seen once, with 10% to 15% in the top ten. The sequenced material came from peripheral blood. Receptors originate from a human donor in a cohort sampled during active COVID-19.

DNA for the CDR3: TGTGCCAGCAGCCCCAGGAGGGCCTTTCAAGAGACCCAGTACTTC. Its protein is CASSPRRAFQETQYF. This chain joins TRBV7-9 and TRBJ2-5; maybe TRBD2 (6 bases). Germline V gene data show CDR1 as SEHNR and CDR2 as FQNEAQ (reference sequence). This CDR3 contains 15 residues. The V and J ends lost 5 bases and 2 bases respectively, with 15 bases between them.

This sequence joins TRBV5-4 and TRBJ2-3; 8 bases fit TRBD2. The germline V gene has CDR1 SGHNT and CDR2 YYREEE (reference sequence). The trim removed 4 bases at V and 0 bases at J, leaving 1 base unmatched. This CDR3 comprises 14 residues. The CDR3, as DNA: TGTGCCAGCAGCATAGCGGGAAGCACAGATACGCAGTATTTT. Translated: CASSIAGSTDTQYF.

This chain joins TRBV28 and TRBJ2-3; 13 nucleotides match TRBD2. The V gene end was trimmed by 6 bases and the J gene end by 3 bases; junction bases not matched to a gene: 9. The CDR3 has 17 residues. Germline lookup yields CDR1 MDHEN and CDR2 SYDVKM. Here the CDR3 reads CASSFWTSGSRTDTQYF. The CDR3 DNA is TGTGCCAGCAGCTTCTGGACTAGCGGGAGTAGGACAGATACGCAGTATTTT.

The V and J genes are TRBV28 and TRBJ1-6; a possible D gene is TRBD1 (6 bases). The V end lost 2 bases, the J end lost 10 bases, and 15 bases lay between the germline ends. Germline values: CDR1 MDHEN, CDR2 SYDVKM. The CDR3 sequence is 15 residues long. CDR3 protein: CASSLRGGARSPLHF. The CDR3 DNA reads TGTGCCAGCAGTTTAAGGGGGGGTGCCAGGTCACCCCTCCACTTT. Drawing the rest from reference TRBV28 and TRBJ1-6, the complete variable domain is DVKVTQSSRYLVKRTGEKVFLECVQDMDHENMFWYRQDPGLGLRLIYFSYDVKMKEKGDIPEGYSVSREKKERFSLILESASTNQTSMYLCASSLRGGARSPLHFGNGTRLTVT.

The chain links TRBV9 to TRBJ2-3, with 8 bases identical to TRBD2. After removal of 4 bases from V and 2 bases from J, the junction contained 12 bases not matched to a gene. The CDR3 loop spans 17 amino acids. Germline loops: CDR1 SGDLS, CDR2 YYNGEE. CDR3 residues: CASSKRLAGQYTDTQYF. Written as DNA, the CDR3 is TGTGCCAGCAGCAAGAGGCTAGCGGGCCAATACACAGATACGCAGTATTTT.

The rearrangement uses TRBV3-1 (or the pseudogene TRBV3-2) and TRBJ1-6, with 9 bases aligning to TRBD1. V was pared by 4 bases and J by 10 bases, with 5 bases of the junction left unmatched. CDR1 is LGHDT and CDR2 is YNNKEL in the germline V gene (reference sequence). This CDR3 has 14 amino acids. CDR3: CASSRTGALSPLHF. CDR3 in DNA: TGTGCCAGCAGCCGGACAGGGGCATTGTCACCCCTCCACTTT.

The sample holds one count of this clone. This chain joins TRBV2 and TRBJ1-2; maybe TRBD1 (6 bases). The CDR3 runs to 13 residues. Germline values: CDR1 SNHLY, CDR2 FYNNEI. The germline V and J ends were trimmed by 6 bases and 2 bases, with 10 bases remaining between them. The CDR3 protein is CASSPDRNYGYTF. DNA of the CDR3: TGTGCCAGCAGCCCTGACAGGAACTATGGCTACACCTTC.

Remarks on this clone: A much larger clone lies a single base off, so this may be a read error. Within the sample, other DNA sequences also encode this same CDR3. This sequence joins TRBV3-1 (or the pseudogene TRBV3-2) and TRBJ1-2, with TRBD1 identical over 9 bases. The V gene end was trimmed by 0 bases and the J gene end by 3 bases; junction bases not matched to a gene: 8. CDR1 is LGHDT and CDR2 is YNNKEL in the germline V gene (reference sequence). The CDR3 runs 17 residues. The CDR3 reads CASSQDRIQGAYYGYTF. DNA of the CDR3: TGTGCCAGCAGCCAAGATCGTATACAGGGGGCTTACTATGGCTACACCTTC.

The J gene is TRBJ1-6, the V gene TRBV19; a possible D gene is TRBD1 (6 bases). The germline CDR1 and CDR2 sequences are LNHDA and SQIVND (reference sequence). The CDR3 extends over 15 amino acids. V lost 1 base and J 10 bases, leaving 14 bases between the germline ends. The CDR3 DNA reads TGTGCCAGTAGTATAGGAACAGGGAAGCGGTCACCCCTCCACTTT. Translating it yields CASSIGTGKRSPLHF.

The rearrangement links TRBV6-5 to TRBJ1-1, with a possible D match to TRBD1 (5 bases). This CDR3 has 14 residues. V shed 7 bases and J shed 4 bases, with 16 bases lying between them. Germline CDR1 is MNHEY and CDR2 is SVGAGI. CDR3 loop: CASTRTTLATEAFF. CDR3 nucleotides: TGTGCCAGCACCAGGACAACCCTGGCCACTGAAGCTTTCTTT.

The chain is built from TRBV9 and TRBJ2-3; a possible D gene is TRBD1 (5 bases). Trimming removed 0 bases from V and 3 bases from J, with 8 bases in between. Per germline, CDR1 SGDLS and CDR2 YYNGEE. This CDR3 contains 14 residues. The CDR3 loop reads CASSVAQGTDTQYF. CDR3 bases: TGTGCCAGCAGCGTAGCTCAGGGTACAGATACGCAGTATTTT. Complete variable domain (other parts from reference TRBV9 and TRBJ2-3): DSGVTQTPKHLITATGQRVTLRCSPRSGDLSVYWYQQSLDQGLQFLIQYYNGEERAKGNILERFSAQQFPDLHSELNLSSLELGDSALYFCASSVAQGTDTQYFGPGTRLTVL.

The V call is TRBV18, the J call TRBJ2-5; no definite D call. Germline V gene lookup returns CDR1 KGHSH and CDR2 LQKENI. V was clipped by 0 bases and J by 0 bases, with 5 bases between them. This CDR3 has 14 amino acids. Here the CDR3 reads CASSPPNNQETQYF. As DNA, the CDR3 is TGTGCCAGCTCACCACCAAACAACCAAGAGACCCAGTACTTC. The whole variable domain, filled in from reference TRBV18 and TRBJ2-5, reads NAGVMQNPRHLVRRRGQEARLRCSPMKGHSHVYWYRQLPEEGLKFMVYLQKENIIDESGMPKERFSAEFPKEGPSILRIQQVVRGDSAAYFCASSPPNNQETQYFGPGTRLLVL.

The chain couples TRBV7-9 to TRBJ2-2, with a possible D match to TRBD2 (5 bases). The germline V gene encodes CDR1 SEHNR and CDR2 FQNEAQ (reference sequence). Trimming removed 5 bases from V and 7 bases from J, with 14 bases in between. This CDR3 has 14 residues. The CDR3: CASSPPGYNGELFF. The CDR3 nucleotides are TGTGCCAGCAGCCCCCCGGGGTATAACGGGGAGCTGTTTTTT.

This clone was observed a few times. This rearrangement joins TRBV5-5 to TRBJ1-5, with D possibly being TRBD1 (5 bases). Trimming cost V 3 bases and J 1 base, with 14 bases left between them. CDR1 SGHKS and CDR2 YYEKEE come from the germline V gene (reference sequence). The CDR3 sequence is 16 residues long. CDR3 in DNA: TGTGCCAGCAGCTGGGAGGGGCTGCTGAGCAATCAGCCCCAGCATTTT. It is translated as CASSWEGLLSNQPQHF.

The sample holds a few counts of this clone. CDR3 region: CAWSPKDRGLSEAFF. The CDR3 DNA is TGTGCCTGGAGCCCCAAGGACAGGGGGCTGTCTGAAGCTTTCTTT. V is TRBV30 and J is TRBJ1-1, with 11 nucleotides matching TRBD1. Germline V gene sequence: CDR1 GTSNPN, CDR2 SVGIG (reference sequence). Unmatched junction bases numbered 9, after V lost 3 bases and J lost 6 bases. The CDR3 sequence is 15 residues long.

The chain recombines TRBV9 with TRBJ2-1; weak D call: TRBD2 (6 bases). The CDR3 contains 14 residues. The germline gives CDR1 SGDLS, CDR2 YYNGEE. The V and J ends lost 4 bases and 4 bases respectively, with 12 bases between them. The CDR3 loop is CASSPRDSYNEQFF. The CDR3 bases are TGTGCCAGCAGCCCGCGGGACTCTTACAATGAGCAGTTCTTC.

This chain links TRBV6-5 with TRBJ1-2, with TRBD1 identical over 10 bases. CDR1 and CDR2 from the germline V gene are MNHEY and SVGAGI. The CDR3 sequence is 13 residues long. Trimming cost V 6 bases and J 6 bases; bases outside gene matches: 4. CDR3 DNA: TGTGCCAGCAGGGGACAGGGGACCGATGGCTACACCTTC. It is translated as CASRGQGTDGYTF.

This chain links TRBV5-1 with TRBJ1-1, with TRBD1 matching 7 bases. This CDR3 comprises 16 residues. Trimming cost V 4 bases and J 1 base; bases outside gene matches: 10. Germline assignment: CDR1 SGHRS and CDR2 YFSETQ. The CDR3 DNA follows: TGCGCCAGCAGCCCACAACAGGGGCCCACGAACACTGAAGCTTTCTTT. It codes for CASSPQQGPTNTEAFF.

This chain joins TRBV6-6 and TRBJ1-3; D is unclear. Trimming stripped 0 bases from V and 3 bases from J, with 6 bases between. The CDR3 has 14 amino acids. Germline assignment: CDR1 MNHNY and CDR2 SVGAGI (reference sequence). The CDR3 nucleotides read TGTGCCAGCAGTTACTCTACAGTTGGAAACACCATATATTTT. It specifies CASSYSTVGNTIYF.

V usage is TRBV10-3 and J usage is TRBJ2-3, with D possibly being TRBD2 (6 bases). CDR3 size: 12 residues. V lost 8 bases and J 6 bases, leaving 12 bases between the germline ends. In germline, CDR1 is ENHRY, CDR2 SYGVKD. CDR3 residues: CAIGPRGDTQYF. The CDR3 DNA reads TGTGCCATCGGGCCCCGGGGGGATACGCAGTATTTT.

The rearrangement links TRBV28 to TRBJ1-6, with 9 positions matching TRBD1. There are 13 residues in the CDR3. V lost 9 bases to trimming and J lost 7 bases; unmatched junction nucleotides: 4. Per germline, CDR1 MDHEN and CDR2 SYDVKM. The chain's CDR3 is CASGDRENSPLHF. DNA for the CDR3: TGTGCCAGTGGGGACAGGGAGAATTCACCCCTCCACTTT.

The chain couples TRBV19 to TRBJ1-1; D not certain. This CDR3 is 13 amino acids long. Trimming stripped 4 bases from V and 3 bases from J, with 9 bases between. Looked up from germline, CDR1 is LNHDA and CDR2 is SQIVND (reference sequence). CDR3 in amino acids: CASSTNRDTEAFF. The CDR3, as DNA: TGTGCCAGTAGTACAAACAGAGACACTGAAGCTTTCTTT.

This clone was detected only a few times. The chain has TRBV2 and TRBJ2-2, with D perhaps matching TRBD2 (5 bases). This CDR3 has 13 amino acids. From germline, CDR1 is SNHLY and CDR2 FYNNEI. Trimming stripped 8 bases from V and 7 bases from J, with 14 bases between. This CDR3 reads CASGPNRGGELFF. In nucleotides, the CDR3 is TGTGCCAGCGGACCTAACCGGGGCGGGGAGCTGTTTTTT.

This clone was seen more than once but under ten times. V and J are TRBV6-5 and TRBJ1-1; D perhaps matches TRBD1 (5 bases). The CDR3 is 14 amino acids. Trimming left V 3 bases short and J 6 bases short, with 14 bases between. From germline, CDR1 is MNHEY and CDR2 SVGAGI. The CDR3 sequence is CASSYQGRTAEAFF. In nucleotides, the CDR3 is TGTGCCAGCAGTTATCAGGGAAGAACGGCTGAAGCTTTCTTT.

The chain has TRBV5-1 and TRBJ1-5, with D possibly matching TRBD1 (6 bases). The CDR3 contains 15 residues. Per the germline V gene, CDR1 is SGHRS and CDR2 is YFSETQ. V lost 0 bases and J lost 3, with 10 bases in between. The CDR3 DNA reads TGCGCCAGCAGCTTGGGGACAGCCGACAATCAGCCCCAGCATTTT. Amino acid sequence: CASSLGTADNQPQHF.

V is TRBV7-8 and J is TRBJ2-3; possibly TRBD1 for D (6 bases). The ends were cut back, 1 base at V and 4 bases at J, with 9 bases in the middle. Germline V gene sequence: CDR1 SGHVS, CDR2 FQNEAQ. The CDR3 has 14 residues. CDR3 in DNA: TGTGCCAGCAGCTTAGACAGGGTGGCAGATACGCAGTATTTT. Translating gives CASSLDRVADTQYF.

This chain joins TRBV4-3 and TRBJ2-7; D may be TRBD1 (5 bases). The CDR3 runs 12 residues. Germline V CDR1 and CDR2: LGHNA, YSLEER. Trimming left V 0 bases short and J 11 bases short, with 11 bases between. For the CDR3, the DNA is TGCGCCAGCAGCCAAGATGCAGGGTCTAAGTACTTC. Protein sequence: CASSQDAGSKYF.

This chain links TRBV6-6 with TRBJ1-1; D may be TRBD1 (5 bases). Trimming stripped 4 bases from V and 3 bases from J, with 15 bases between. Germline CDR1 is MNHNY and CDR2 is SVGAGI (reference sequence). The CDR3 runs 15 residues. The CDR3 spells CASSLLGLRDTEAFF. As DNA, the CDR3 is TGTGCCAGCAGTTTGTTGGGACTTAGGGACACTGAAGCTTTCTTT.

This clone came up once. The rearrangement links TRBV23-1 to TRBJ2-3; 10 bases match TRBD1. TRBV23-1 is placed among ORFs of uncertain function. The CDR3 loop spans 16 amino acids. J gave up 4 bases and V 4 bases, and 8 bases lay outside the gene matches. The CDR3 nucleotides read TGCGCCAGCAGTCCCCTACCCGGGACAGGGGCAGATACGCAGTATTTT. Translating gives CASSPLPGTGADTQYF.